A single T cell receptor (beta chain) is shown here with its context. No antigen is known for it. These data belong to a study of shared clonotypes between healthy human individuals. Germline CDR1 is SGHRS and CDR2 is YFSETQ. This CDR3 comprises 16 residues. Trimming took off 0 bases at V and 6 bases at J, with 13 bases between the two ends. Every one of the donors was a Caucasian adult that lived in Nashville, Tennessee. Produced via immunoSEQ multiplex PCR; TCRdb's table is partial and in-frame only. The data show more than 2,000,000 clones, with approximately 92% seen just once and roughly 0.14% held by the top ten. The study, taken as a whole, reports: The rarefaction results pointed to incomplete sorted-subset sequencing despite large depth.

Sequenced sample: naive CD4+ T cells sorted from blood. This sample's subset: CD45RA+ positively selected. The rearrangement uses TRBV5-1 and TRBJ1-6; possible D gene TRBD1, 5 bases. The sequence came from a man between 18 and 35 years old in good health. The CDR3 DNA reads as TGCGCCAGCAGCTTGGGGGCCACGGGGCCTAATTCACCCCTCCACTTT. Translating gives CASSLGATGPNSPLHF. The variable domain in full, completed from reference TRBV5-1 and TRBJ1-6, reads KAGVTQTPRYLIKTRGQQVTLSCSPISGHRSVSWYQQTPGQGLQFLFEYFSETQRNKGNFPGRFSGRQFSNSRSEMNVSTLELGDSALYLCASSLGATGPNSPLHFGNGTRLTVT.